The 14 T cell receptor beta chains given below trace back to one sample, sequenced in a study of cytomegalovirus exposure and HLA in healthy donors. The PCR employed 60 Vbeta primers together with 13 Jbeta primers. Measured with immunoSEQ multiplex PCR; TCRdb has only the in-frame clones, and not every one. This table has 100,000 to 150,000 clones, 15% to 19% appearing once. Sequencing used PBMCs. These receptors were obtained from a woman aged 18 to 35 in good health and CMV-seronegative.

The chain recombines TRBV6-1 with TRBJ2-7, with D possibly being TRBD1 (6 bases). The CDR3 runs to 14 residues. Germline V CDR1 and CDR2: MNHNS, SASEGT. Trimming cost V 7 bases and J 0 bases, with 13 bases left between them. In nucleotides, the CDR3 is TGTGCCAGCACCTGGACAGCGAGCTCCTACGAGCAGTACTTC. Translating gives CASTWTASSYEQYF.

This clone came up once. The chain links TRBV6-5 to TRBJ2-1; D perhaps matches TRBD1 (6 bases). The CDR3 spans 14 residues. Germline CDR1 and CDR2: MNHEY and SVGAGI. Trimming left V 2 bases short and J 5 bases short, with 10 bases between. This CDR3 is CASSYGTQDNEQFF. The CDR3 DNA follows: TGTGCCAGCAGTTACGGGACACAAGACAATGAGCAGTTCTTC.

The DNA for the CDR3 is TGTGCCAGCAGCGAGGGGGCGCGAACTGAAGCTTTCTTT. Translation gives CASSEGARTEAFF. The gene calls are TRBV7-9 and TRBJ1-1, with 7 bases matching TRBD1. The germline V gene encodes CDR1 SEHNR and CDR2 FQNEAQ (reference sequence). Trimming took 5 bases from V and 5 from J; bases not matched to a gene: 5. This CDR3 comprises 13 residues.

This clone was found a few times. This chain joins TRBV7-3 and TRBJ2-3; TRBD2 is a possible D gene (5 bases). The CDR3 has 14 amino acids. The germline CDR1 and CDR2 sequences are SGHTA and FQGTGA. Deletions cut 2 bases from V and 2 bases from J, with 8 bases between. CDR3 residues: CASSLQEATDTQYF. CDR3 DNA: TGTGCCAGCAGCTTACAGGAGGCCACAGATACGCAGTATTTT.

This clone was seen a handful of times. The V and J genes are TRBV4-2 and TRBJ1-5; TRBD1 might be the D (5 bases). From germline, CDR1 is LGHNA and CDR2 YNFKEQ. V was shortened by 1 base and J by 0 bases, with 10 bases between the two germline ends. CDR3 size: 16 residues. As DNA, the CDR3 is TGTGCCAGCAGCCAAGTTGTCGGGGGTAGCAATCAGCCCCAGCATTTT. This codes for CASSQVVGGSNQPQHF.

This clone was picked up a small number of times. V gene TRBV29-1 combines with J gene TRBJ2-5; TRBD2 matches 8 bases. Germline V CDR1 and CDR2: SQVTM, ANQGSEA. V lost 7 bases and J lost 5; bases outside the gene matches: 9. The CDR3 has 13 residues. The CDR3 loop reads CSAALAVGETQYF. Written as DNA, the CDR3 is TGCAGCGCTGCACTAGCGGTGGGGGAGACCCAGTACTTC.

This rearrangement joins TRBV4-1 to TRBJ2-7; 9 bases align to TRBD2. Germline V CDR1 and CDR2: MGHRA, YSYEKL. J lost 4 bases, V lost 0 bases, and 7 bases had no gene match. CDR3 length: 16 amino acids. CDR3 coding DNA: TGCGCCAGCAGCCAAGAGGAAGTAGCGGGGGTTTACGAGCAGTACTTC. Translating it yields CASSQEEVAGVYEQYF.

The J gene is TRBJ1-1, the V gene TRBV11-3, with D hard to call. Deletions cut 1 base from V and 2 bases from J, with 5 bases between. Germline CDR1 and CDR2: SGHNT and YENEEA. CDR3 size: 13 residues. The CDR3 bases are TGTGCCAGCAGCTTAGGAGGAAACACTGAAGCTTTCTTT. This encodes CASSLGGNTEAFF.

The CDR3 loop is CASRSLQGSNQPQHF. Written as DNA, the CDR3 is TGTGCCAGCAGATCTCTACAGGGGAGCAATCAGCCCCAGCATTTT. The chain is built from TRBV27 and TRBJ1-5; 7 nucleotides line up with TRBD1. The CDR3 is made up of 15 amino acids. V dropped 6 bases and J dropped 1; count of bases not matched to a gene: 6. In germline, CDR1 is MNHEY, CDR2 SMNVEV (reference sequence).

This clone was detected a few times. The chain joins TRBV10-3 to TRBJ2-1, with TRBD2 identical over 9 bases. Germline V gene lookup returns CDR1 ENHRY and CDR2 SYGVKD. CDR3 length: 13 amino acids. The trim removed 4 bases at V and 10 bases at J, leaving 5 bases unmatched. The CDR3 reads CAISGTSAEEQFF. The CDR3 DNA reads as TGTGCCATCAGTGGGACTAGCGCTGAAGAGCAGTTCTTC.

A few counts support this clone. The chain links TRBV7-2 to TRBJ2-3; D is uncertain. Germline CDR1 is SGHTA and CDR2 is FQGNSA. V was shortened by 5 bases and J by 2 bases, with 14 bases between the two germline ends. The CDR3 covers 15 residues. CDR3 sequence: CASSQRFADTDTQYF. The CDR3 DNA is TGTGCCAGCAGCCAGAGGTTCGCGGACACAGATACGCAGTATTTT.

The chain links TRBV19 to TRBJ2-7; 8 bases are a match to TRBD1. The germline CDR1 and CDR2 sequences are LNHDA and SQIVND (reference sequence). The length of the CDR3 is 11 residues. The J segment lost 7 bases and the V segment lost 10 bases, leaving 6 bases of the junction unmatched. The CDR3 coding sequence is TGTGCCACCAAGACAGGGGTTGAGCAGTACTTC. Translated: CATKTGVEQYF.

The chain is built from TRBV5-4 and TRBJ1-2; unclear D gene. Germline V gives CDR1 SGHNT, CDR2 YYREEE (reference sequence). The CDR3 is 14 residues long. Trimming cost V 4 bases and J 6 bases, with 16 bases left between them. The CDR3 DNA sequence: TGTGCCAGCAGCCACAACTCAGGCCCCGATGGCTACACCTTC. It translates to CASSHNSGPDGYTF.

This clone was observed a handful of times. J is TRBJ2-7 and V is TRBV5-1; 12 bases align to TRBD1. The CDR3 has 14 residues. Trimming took 3 bases from V and 7 from J; bases not matched to a gene: 5. CDR1 and CDR2 from the germline V gene are SGHRS and YFSETQ. The CDR3 reads CASSWGQGAGEQYF. CDR3 coding DNA: TGCGCCAGCAGCTGGGGACAGGGGGCGGGGGAGCAGTACTTC. The full variable domain, in which reference TRBV5-1 and TRBJ2-7 provide the parts outside the CDR3, is KAGVTQTPRYLIKTRGQQVTLSCSPISGHRSVSWYQQTPGQGLQFLFEYFSETQRNKGNFPGRFSGRQFSNSRSEMNVSTLELGDSALYLCASSWGQGAGEQYFGPGTRLTVT.